This T cell receptor beta chain was identified during a study of early T cells in non-severe SARS-CoV-2 infection. Background on the study: RNA in bulk from unsorted whole blood was sequenced, and chains were unpaired.

TCRdb reanalysed the 5' RACE reads using MiXCR and keeps one entry per CDR3 protein. This repertoire shows about 60,000 distinct CDR3 sequences, over 5% found once; its top ten account for roughly 6.4%. This clonotype has only a few counts. This receptor was identified in an adult who was a healthcare worker with PCR-confirmed SARS-CoV-2 infection or an uninfected control (not recorded which). The sequenced sample was whole blood.

The CDR3 reads CASSLVWAGTDTQYF. CDR3 DNA: TGCGCCAGCAGCTTGGTTTGGGCGGGCACAGATACGCAGTATTTT. The chain uses TRBV5-1 and TRBJ2-3; D uncertain. The CDR3 covers 15 residues. The V gene's germline CDR1 is SGHRS and CDR2 YFSETQ. Trimming stripped 0 bases from V and 1 base from J, with 9 bases between.